The source of this T cell receptor beta chain is a study of blood T cell repertoires in COVID-19. Study details: Samples of COVID-19 (acute and convalescent) were obtained from the United States, Italy and Spain. T cells, B-cell-depleted T cells, or PBMCs provided the cDNA or gDNA that served as material.

V lost 7 bases and J lost 2; bases outside the gene matches: 4. Per germline, CDR1 ENHRY and CDR2 SYGVKD. The CDR3 extends over 13 amino acids. In the authors' workflow: Nucleated cell counts were estimated from reference gene primer amplification. Produced via immunoSEQ multiplex PCR; TCRdb's table is partial and in-frame only. V and J calls and clone size are given by that table; D and trimming were obtained from the DNA. The table lists a few hundred thousand clones, approximately 83% of them singletons. The chain joins TRBV10-3 to TRBJ2-5, with 7 bases that match TRBD2. This TCR came from a woman in her thirties who had recovered from COVID-19. The sample consisted of peripheral blood. The CDR3 DNA reads TGTGCCATCATGCCTAGCGGACAAGAGACCCAGTACTTC. Encoded protein: CAIMPSGQETQYF.